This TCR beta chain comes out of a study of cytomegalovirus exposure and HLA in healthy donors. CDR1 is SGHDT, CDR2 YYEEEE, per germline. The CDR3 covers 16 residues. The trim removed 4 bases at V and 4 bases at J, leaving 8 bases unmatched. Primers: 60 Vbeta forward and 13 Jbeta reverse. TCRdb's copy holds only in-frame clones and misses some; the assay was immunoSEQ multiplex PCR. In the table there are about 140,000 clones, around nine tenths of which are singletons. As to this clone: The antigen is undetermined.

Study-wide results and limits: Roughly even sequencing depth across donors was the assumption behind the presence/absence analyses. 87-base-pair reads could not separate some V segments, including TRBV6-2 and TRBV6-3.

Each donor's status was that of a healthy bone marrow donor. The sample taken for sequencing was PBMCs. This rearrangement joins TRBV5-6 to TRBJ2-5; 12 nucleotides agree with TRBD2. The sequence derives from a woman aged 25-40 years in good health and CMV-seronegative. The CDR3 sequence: CASSPPSGGATETQYF. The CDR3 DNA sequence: TGTGCCAGCAGCCCGCCTAGCGGGGGGGCTACAGAGACCCAGTACTTC.